These 11 T cell receptor beta chains were sequenced from one sample in a study of cytomegalovirus exposure and HLA in healthy donors. Assay used: immunoSEQ multiplex PCR; TCRdb lists only in-frame clones, some missing. The data contain over 150,000 clones, 70% to 90% of them seen just once; the ten biggest clones take up approximately 20%. Sequenced input: PBMCs. These receptor sequences come from a man aged 18 to 30 in good health and CMV-seropositive.

The gene calls are TRBV6-5 and TRBJ2-3, with TRBD2 as a possible D gene (5 bases). V lost 2 bases, J lost 0 bases, and 9 bases lay in between. This CDR3 region has 15 residues. CDR1 is MNHEY and CDR2 is SVGAGI in the germline V gene. CDR3 loop: CASSYDGGSTDTQYF. The CDR3 DNA is TGTGCCAGCAGTTACGATGGCGGGAGCACAGATACGCAGTATTTT.

V usage is TRBV6-1 and J usage is TRBJ1-1; D is undetermined. CDR3 length: 11 residues. The germline V gene encodes CDR1 MNHNS and CDR2 SASEGT. With 10 bases removed from V and 7 bases from J, the gap between germline ends came to 13 bases. The CDR3 loop is CAITAGYEAFF. The CDR3 DNA reads as TGTGCCATTACGGCGGGATATGAAGCTTTCTTT.

V gene TRBV13 combines with J gene TRBJ2-7; 7 nucleotides agree with TRBD1. The V gene end was trimmed by 3 bases and the J gene end by 0 bases; junction bases not matched to a gene: 2. Germline CDR1 PRHDT, CDR2 FYEKMQ (reference sequence). The CDR3 sequence is 14 residues long. The CDR3 here is CASSLGQSSYEQYF. The CDR3 nucleotides read TGTGCCAGCAGCTTGGGACAGAGCTCCTACGAGCAGTACTTC.

This clone has just a few counts. The gene calls are TRBV5-6 and TRBJ2-7; D perhaps matches TRBD1 (5 bases). The germline V and J ends were trimmed by 4 bases and 1 base, with 9 bases remaining between them. Per the germline V gene, CDR1 is SGHDT and CDR2 is YYEEEE. The CDR3 runs to 13 residues. CDR3 DNA: TGTGCCAGCAGCATTCAGGGATCCTACGAGCAGTACTTC. Translation: CASSIQGSYEQYF.

This rearrangement joins TRBV7-9 to TRBJ2-1; 8 positions match TRBD1. Germline V lookup: CDR1 SEHNR, CDR2 FQNEAQ (reference sequence). After removal of 2 bases from V and 1 base from J, the junction contained 4 bases not matched to a gene. CDR3 length equals 16 residues. The CDR3 nucleotides are TGTGCCAGCAGCTTACTCAGGGGGCCTTCCTACAATGAGCAGTTCTTC. Translated: CASSLLRGPSYNEQFF.

The rearrangement links TRBV11-2 to TRBJ1-1; tentatively, D is TRBD1 (6 bases). The germline V and J ends were trimmed by 1 base and 2 bases, with 11 bases remaining between them. CDR1 SGHAT and CDR2 FQNNGV come from the germline V gene. The CDR3 covers 15 residues. In DNA form, the CDR3 reads TGTGCCAGCAGCTTAGGTACCAGGGGAAACACTGAAGCTTTCTTT. Translation gives CASSLGTRGNTEAFF.

This chain joins TRBV7-2 and TRBJ2-4, with D possibly matching TRBD2 (6 bases). Deletions cut 4 bases from V and 0 bases from J, with 19 bases between. Germline V gives CDR1 SGHTA, CDR2 FQGNSA. The CDR3 loop spans 18 amino acids. The CDR3 region has the DNA TGTGCCAGCAGCTCCTGGGGGGTGGTAAAACTAGCCAAAAACATTCAGTACTTC. Amino acids: CASSSWGVVKLAKNIQYF.

The chain combines TRBV6-1 with TRBJ2-3, with a tentative D call TRBD2 (5 bases). Germline V gene data show CDR1 as MNHNS and CDR2 as SASEGT. The CDR3 covers 14 residues. The ends were cut back, 9 bases at V and 0 bases at J, with 13 bases in the middle. This chain's CDR3 is CASREQESTDTQYF. For the CDR3, the DNA is TGTGCCAGTCGGGAACAAGAAAGCACAGATACGCAGTATTTT.

J is TRBJ2-7 and V is TRBV7-7, with D possibly TRBD1 on 5 matching bases. The CDR3 is 15 amino acids. CDR1 and CDR2 from the germline V gene are SSHAT and FNYEAQ (reference sequence). Trimming cost V 3 bases and J 1 base, with 13 bases left between them. The CDR3 nucleotides read TGTGCCAGCAGCTTCAGCCAGGGATCGTCCTACGAGCAGTACTTC. It encodes CASSFSQGSSYEQYF.

This clone is a singleton in its sample. The V gene is TRBV5-4, the J gene TRBJ2-7; 8 nucleotides agree with TRBD1. There are 13 residues in the CDR3. Looked up from germline, CDR1 is SGHNT and CDR2 is YYREEE (reference sequence). After removal of 3 bases from V and 3 bases from J, the junction contained 2 bases not matched to a gene. CDR3 bases: TGTGCCAGCAGCTATGGACAGGGCTACGAGCAGTACTTC. Protein: CASSYGQGYEQYF.

This clone was counted a single time. The chain recombines TRBV6-5 with TRBJ2-7, with 11 bases matching TRBD2. In germline, CDR1 is MNHEY, CDR2 SVGAGI. V lost 8 bases, J lost 3 bases, and 9 bases stayed unmatched. CDR3 length: 15 amino acids. As DNA, the CDR3 is TGTGCCAGCGTTGGGCCTGGACTAGCGGGCTACGAGCAGTACTTC. It yields the protein CASVGPGLAGYEQYF.